Given below is one T cell receptor beta chain in context. Its antigen remains unidentified. Germline V gene data show CDR1 as SNHLY and CDR2 as FYNNEI. V shed 0 bases, J shed 6 bases, and the junction held 0 bases outside the gene matches. The CDR3 runs to 13 residues. This record comes from a study of cytomegalovirus exposure and HLA in healthy donors. The PCR had 60 Vbeta and 13 Jbeta primers. The data were produced by immunoSEQ multiplex PCR, yet TCRdb's version contains in-frame clones alone and is incomplete. The table includes 140,000 to 150,000 clones, roughly a tenth detected once. Findings of the study overall: Later analysis reportedly placed an Asian-associated ancestry cluster below the roughly 670-donor mean in N-insertions. Fewer than 20,000 TCR beta sequences were associated with HLA alleles at 0.05 false discovery rate in a later analysis. TCR beta V- and J-gene trimming, according to a later analysis, was linked to a missense DCLRE1C variant.

The sequence was obtained from a male donor in good health and CMV-seronegative. V gene TRBV2 combines with J gene TRBJ2-3, with 7 bases fitting TRBD2. The specimen sequenced was PBMCs. CDR3: CASSEAREDTQYF. The CDR3 DNA reads as TGTGCCAGCAGTGAAGCGCGGGAGGATACGCAGTATTTT. Full variable domain (outside the CDR3, taken from reference TRBV2 and TRBJ2-3): EPEVTQTPSHQVTQMGQEVILRCVPISNHLYFYWYRQILGQKVEFLVSFYNNEISEKSEIFDDQFSVERPDGSNFTLKIRSTKLEDSAMYFCASSEAREDTQYFGPGTRLTVL.